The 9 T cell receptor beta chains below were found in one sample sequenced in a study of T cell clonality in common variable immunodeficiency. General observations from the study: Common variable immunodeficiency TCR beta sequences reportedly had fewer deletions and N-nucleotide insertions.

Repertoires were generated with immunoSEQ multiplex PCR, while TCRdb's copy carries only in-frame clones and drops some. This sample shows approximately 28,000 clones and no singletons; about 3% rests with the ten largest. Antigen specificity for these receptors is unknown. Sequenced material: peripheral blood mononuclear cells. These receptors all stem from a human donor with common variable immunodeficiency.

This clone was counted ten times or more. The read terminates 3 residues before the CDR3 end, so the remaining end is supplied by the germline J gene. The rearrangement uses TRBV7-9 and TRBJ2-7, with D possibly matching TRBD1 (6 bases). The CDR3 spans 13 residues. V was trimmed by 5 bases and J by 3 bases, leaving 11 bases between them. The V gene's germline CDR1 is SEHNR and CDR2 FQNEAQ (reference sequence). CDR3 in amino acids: CASSEGQVYEQYF. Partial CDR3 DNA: TGTGCCAGCAGCGAGGGACAAGTCTACGAG.

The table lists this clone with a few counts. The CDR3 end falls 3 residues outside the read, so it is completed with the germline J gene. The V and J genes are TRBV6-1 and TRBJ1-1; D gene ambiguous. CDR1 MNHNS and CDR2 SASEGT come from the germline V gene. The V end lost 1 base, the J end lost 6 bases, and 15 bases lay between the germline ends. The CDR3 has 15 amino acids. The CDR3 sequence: CASSEVGGGRAEAFF. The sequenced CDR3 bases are TGTGCCAGCAGTGAAGTCGGAGGCGGGCGCGCTGAA.

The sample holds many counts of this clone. CDR3 loop: CASSGIGTAGELFF. The sequenced CDR3 bases are TGCGCCAGCAGTGGGATCGGGACAGCCGGGGAG. This chain uses TRBV10-1 with TRBJ2-2, with 7 bases identical to TRBD1. The read comes to an end 3 residues before the CDR3 does, leaving the germline J gene to fill in the end. Germline CDR1 is WNHNN and CDR2 is SYGVQD (reference sequence). The V segment lost 4 bases and the J segment 6 bases; nucleotides outside the gene matches: 5. This CDR3 spans 14 amino acids.

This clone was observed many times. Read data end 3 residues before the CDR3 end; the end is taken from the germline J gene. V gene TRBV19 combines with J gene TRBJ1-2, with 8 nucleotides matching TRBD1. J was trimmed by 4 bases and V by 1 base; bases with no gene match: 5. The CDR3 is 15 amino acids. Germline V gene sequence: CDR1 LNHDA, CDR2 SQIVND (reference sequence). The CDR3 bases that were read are TGTGCCAGTAGTATAGGTCCAGGGGGCATCTATGGC. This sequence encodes CASSIGPGGIYG. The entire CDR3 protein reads CASSIGPGGIYGYTF. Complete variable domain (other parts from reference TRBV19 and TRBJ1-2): DGGITQSPKYLFRKEGQNVTLSCEQNLNHDAMYWYRQDPGQGLRLIYYSQIVNDFQKGDIAEGYSVSREKKESFPLTVTSAQKNPTAFYLCASSIGPGGIYGYTFGSGTRLTVV.

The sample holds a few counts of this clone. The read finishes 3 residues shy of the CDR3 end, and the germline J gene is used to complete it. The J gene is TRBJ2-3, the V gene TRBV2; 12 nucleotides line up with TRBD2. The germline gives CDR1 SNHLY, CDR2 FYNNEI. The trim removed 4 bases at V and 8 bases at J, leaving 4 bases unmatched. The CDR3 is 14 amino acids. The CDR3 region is CASSVVLAGGTQYF. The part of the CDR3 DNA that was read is TGTGCCAGCAGTGTAGTACTAGCGGGAGGTACG.

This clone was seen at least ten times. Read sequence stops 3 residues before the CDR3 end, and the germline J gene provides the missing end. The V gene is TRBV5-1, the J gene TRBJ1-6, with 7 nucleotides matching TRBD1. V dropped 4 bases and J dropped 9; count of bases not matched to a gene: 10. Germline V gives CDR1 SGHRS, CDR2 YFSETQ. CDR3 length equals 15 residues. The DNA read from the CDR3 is TGCGCCAGCAGCAGCACGGAGACAGGGCTTTCACCC. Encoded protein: CASSSTETGLSP. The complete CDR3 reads CASSSTETGLSPLHF. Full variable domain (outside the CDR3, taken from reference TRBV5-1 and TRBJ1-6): KAGVTQTPRYLIKTRGQQVTLSCSPISGHRSVSWYQQTPGQGLQFLFEYFSETQRNKGNFPGRFSGRQFSNSRSEMNVSTLELGDSALYLCASSSTETGLSPLHFGNGTRLTVT.

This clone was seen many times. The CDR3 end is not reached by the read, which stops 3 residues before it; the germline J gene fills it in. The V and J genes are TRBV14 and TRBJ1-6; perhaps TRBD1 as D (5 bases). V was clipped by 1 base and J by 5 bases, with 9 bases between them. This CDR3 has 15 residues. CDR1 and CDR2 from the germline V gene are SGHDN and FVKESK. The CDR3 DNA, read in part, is TGTGCCAGCAGCCAAGCGCCAGGGCATAATTCACCC. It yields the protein CASSQAPGHNSP. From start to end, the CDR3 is CASSQAPGHNSPLHF.

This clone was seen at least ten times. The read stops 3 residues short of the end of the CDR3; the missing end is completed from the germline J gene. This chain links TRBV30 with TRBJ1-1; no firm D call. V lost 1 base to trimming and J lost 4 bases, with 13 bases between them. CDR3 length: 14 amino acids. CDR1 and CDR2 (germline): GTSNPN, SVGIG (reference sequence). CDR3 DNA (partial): TGTGCCTGGAGTGGCCCACTGCGGGGCACTGAA. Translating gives CAWSGPLRGTE. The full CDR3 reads CAWSGPLRGTEAFF.

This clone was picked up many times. The CDR3 bases that were read are TGTGCCATCAGTGGGGGTAGCGGTTACACAGATACG. It is translated as CAISGGSGYTDT. The whole CDR3 reads CAISGGSGYTDTQYF. The chain joins TRBV10-3 to TRBJ2-3, with TRBD2 as a possible D gene (6 bases). The observed sequence ends 3 residues before the CDR3 terminus, with the missing tail filled in from the germline J gene. Trimming pared 4 bases from V and 2 bases from J, leaving 13 bases between. The CDR3 covers 15 residues. Per germline, CDR1 ENHRY and CDR2 SYGVKD.